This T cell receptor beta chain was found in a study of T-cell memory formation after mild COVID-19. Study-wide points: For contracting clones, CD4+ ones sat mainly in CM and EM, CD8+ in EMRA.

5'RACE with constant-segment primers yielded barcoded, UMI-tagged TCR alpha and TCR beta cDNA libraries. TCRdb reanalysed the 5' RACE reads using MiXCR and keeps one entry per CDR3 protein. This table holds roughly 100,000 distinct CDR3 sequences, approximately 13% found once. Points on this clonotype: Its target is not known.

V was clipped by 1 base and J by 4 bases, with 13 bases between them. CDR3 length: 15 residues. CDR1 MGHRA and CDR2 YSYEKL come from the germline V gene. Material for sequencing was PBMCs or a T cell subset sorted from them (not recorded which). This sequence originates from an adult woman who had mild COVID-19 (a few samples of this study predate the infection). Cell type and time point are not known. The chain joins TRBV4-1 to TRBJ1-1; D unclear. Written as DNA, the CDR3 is TGCGCCAGCAGCCAAGTTTTCGGTTGGGGCACTGAAGCTTTCTTT. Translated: CASSQVFGWGTEAFF.